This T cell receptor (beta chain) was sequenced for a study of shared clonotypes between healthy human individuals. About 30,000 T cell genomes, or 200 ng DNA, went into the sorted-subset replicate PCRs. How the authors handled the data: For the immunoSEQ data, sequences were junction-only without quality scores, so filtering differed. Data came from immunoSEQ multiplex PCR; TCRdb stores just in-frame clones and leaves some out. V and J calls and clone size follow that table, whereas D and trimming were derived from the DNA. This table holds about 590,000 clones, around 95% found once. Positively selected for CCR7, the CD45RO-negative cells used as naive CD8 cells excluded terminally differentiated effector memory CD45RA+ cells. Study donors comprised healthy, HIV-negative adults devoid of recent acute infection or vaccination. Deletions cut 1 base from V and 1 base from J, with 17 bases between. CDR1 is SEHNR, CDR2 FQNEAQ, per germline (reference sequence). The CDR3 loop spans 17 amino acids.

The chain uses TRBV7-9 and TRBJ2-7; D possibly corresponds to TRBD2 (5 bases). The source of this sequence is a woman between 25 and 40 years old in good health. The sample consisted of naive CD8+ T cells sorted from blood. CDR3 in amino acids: CASSLGGWAQESYEQYF. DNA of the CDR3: TGTGCCAGCAGCTTAGGAGGGTGGGCACAAGAATCCTACGAGCAGTACTTC.